This TCR beta chain was documented in a study of STAT3 mutations in large granular lymphocyte leukemia. Notes on the study in general: At least one immunodominant TCR beta clonotype appeared in every T-cell large granular lymphocyte leukemia patient. After therapy, about 35% of the 18 patients switched clonotypes, all new clones STAT3 wild type.

CDR1 is ENHRY and CDR2 is SYGVKD in the germline V gene. The CDR3 extends over 14 amino acids. Unmatched junction bases numbered 10, after V lost 4 bases and J lost 7 bases. Only in-frame clones appear in the TCRdb table, and some are missing; sequencing was by immunoSEQ multiplex PCR. The sample has under 20,000 clones, about nine tenths seen once. In the case of this clone: The target antigen is unknown.

What was sequenced was peripheral blood mononuclear cells. The chain has TRBV10-3 and TRBJ2-7; 7 positions match TRBD2. The TCR comes from a man in his sixties with T-cell large granular lymphocyte leukemia. Some clones in this sample may be carry-over from other donors' samples. The CDR3 protein is CAISGGGGPWEQYF. In DNA form, the CDR3 reads TGTGCCATCAGTGGGGGGGGAGGGCCGTGGGAGCAGTACTTC.